This T cell receptor beta chain appears in the sequencing data of a study of blood T cell repertoires in COVID-19. The overall study: The United States, Italy and Spain supplied acute and convalescent COVID-19 samples. Sources were T cells, B-cell-depleted T cells, or PBMCs; the material itself was cDNA or gDNA.

Participant-given clinical history determined each cohort assignment. The study counted Cohort 3 donors as recovered given two negative PCRs, clearance, or symptom resolution. Clones were sequenced by immunoSEQ multiplex PCR, and TCRdb holds only the in-frame ones, with some missing. The sample has fewer than 250,000 clones; 70% to 90% are singletons. Germline CDR1 is GTSNPN and CDR2 is SVGIG (reference sequence). Trimming removed 0 bases from V and 7 bases from J, with 10 bases in between. This CDR3 spans 14 amino acids. The J gene is TRBJ1-6, the V gene TRBV30; no clear D gene. What was sequenced was PBMCs or T cells enriched from blood (not recorded which). The sequence was obtained from a man aged 30 to 45 who had recovered from COVID-19. In DNA form, the CDR3 reads TGTGCCTGGAGTGTAAACAACCGAAATTCACCCCTCCACTTT. Its translation is CAWSVNNRNSPLHF.